What follows are 11 T cell receptor beta chains derived from one specimen sequenced in a study of CD8 T cells in ankylosing spondylitis. Whole-study findings and limits: Apparently characteristic of ankylosing spondylitis blood was a TCR beta motif (roughly eight highly homologous variants).

TCRdb reanalysed the 5' RACE reads using MiXCR and keeps one entry per CDR3 protein. The sample has about 700,000 distinct CDR3 sequences, over 15% seen once. Their specific antigens are unknown. Sample: blood, either unsorted or a sorted T cell fraction (not recorded which). The receptors shown here come from a male donor with ankylosing spondylitis.

V usage is TRBV11-2 and J usage is TRBJ2-3; 8 nucleotides line up with TRBD2. Germline CDR1 and CDR2: SGHAT and FQNNGV. The CDR3 is made up of 16 amino acids. The ends lost 2 bases at V and 3 bases at J; junction bases unmatched: 7. The CDR3 nucleotides are TGTGCCAGCAGCTTAACCCCCCGGGGGGGTACAGATACGCAGTATTTT. Amino acids: CASSLTPRGGTDTQYF.

This rearrangement joins TRBV20-1 to TRBJ2-1, with D possibly being TRBD1 (8 bases). V was shortened by 6 bases and J by 0 bases, with 18 bases between the two germline ends. The CDR3 runs 16 residues. The germline V gene encodes CDR1 DFQATT and CDR2 SNEGSKA (reference sequence). In nucleotides, the CDR3 is TGCAGTGCGGGGACAGGCGCTAGCGGCTCCTACAATGAGCAGTTCTTC. The encoded protein is CSAGTGASGSYNEQFF.

The J gene is TRBJ2-7, the V gene TRBV11-2, with 13 positions matching TRBD2. CDR3 size: 15 residues. Looked up from germline, CDR1 is SGHAT and CDR2 is FQNNGV. Trimming took 7 bases from V and 4 from J; bases not matched to a gene: 7. As DNA, the CDR3 is TGTGCCAGCATCTCTACTAGCGGGGGGGATTACGAGCAGTACTTC. It codes for CASISTSGGDYEQYF. Full variable domain (rest looked up from reference TRBV11-2 and TRBJ2-7): EAGVAQSPRYKIIEKRQSVAFWCNPISGHATLYWYQQILGQGPKLLIQFQNNGVVDDSQLPKDRFSAERLKGVDSTLKIQPAKLEDSAVYLCASISTSGGDYEQYFGPGTRLTVT.

The chain uses TRBV20-1 and TRBJ2-1, with D tentatively TRBD1 or TRBD2 (5 bases each). The CDR3 totals 15 residues. Germline loops: CDR1 DFQATT, CDR2 SNEGSKA (reference sequence). V lost 2 bases to trimming and J lost 4 bases, with 15 bases between them. The CDR3 coding sequence is TGCAGTGCTAGAACGTCAGGGAGTCTGTACAATGAGCAGTTCTTC. Translating it yields CSARTSGSLYNEQFF.

This clonotype was recorded a few times. This chain joins TRBV6-6 and TRBJ2-5; perhaps TRBD1 as D (6 bases). Trimming took 4 bases from V and 5 from J, leaving 11 bases between them. Looked up from germline, CDR1 is MNHNY and CDR2 is SVGAGI (reference sequence). CDR3 length: 13 amino acids. The chain's CDR3 is CASSSRDKETQYF. CDR3 DNA sequence: TGTGCCAGCAGTTCCCGGGACAAGGAGACCCAGTACTTC.

This clonotype has more than one count but fewer than ten. The chain uses TRBV28 and TRBJ1-1; D possibly corresponds to TRBD1 (6 bases). The ends were cut back, 3 bases at V and 10 bases at J, with 12 bases in the middle. Germline-derived CDR1 and CDR2 are MDHEN and SYDVKM. The CDR3 is 12 amino acids. The CDR3 loop reads CASSFRGAAAFF. CDR3 in DNA: TGTGCCAGCAGTTTCCGGGGGGCCGCAGCTTTCTTT.

The rearrangement joins TRBV7-9 to TRBJ2-1, with 9 bases lining up with TRBD2. The CDR3 runs to 15 residues. Germline values: CDR1 SEHNR, CDR2 FQNEAQ (reference sequence). V was clipped by 6 bases and J by 9 bases; unmatched bases: 12. Here the CDR3 reads CASSSRLAAGPEQFF. The CDR3 nucleotides are TGTGCCAGCAGTTCCCGACTAGCGGCTGGCCCTGAGCAGTTCTTC.

This clonotype was detected only a few times. This rearrangement joins TRBV4-1 to TRBJ1-1; D gene ambiguous. This CDR3 is built from 14 residues. V was pared by 3 bases and J by 1 base, with 9 bases between. Germline V lookup: CDR1 MGHRA, CDR2 YSYEKL. Here the CDR3 reads CASSHPTENTEAFF. CDR3 sequence (DNA): TGCGCCAGCAGCCACCCGACGGAGAACACTGAAGCTTTCTTT.

This sequence joins TRBV20-1 and TRBJ2-1, with a possible D match to TRBD1 (6 bases). The germline V and J ends were trimmed by 0 bases and 5 bases, with 20 bases remaining between them. This CDR3 is built from 17 residues. Germline loops: CDR1 DFQATT, CDR2 SNEGSKA (reference sequence). DNA of the CDR3: TGCAGTGCTAGAGATTTTATTGGTCCGGACAGAAACAATGAGCAGTTCTTC. Residues: CSARDFIGPDRNNEQFF.

The genes are TRBV6-5 and TRBJ2-2; 14 bases agree with TRBD2. The CDR3 loop spans 18 amino acids. Germline loops: CDR1 MNHEY, CDR2 SVGAGI. V trimming: 0 bases; J trimming: 7 bases; junction bases outside the gene matches: 7. This CDR3 is CASSYSATSGGAIGELFF. The CDR3 region has the DNA TGTGCCAGCAGTTACTCCGCGACTAGCGGGGGGGCAATCGGGGAGCTGTTTTTT.

There are many counts of this clonotype. Here the CDR3 reads CASSLVTSGSRNEQFF. CDR3 bases: TGTGCCAGCAGTTTGGTTACTAGCGGGAGTCGCAATGAGCAGTTCTTC. This chain uses TRBV28 with TRBJ2-1; TRBD2 matches 11 bases. The CDR3 is made up of 16 amino acids. Germline V gives CDR1 MDHEN, CDR2 SYDVKM. With V trimmed by 3 bases and J by 6 bases, 7 bases remained unmatched.